This T cell receptor (beta chain) derives from a study of B cell selection in AIRE deficiency. Study-wide results and caveats: TCRbeta-only data showed roughly 37% of shared healthy Treg sequences in healthy Tconv. About 30% of healthy-shared Treg TCRbeta sequences appeared in patient Tconv cells. Of fewer than 4,500 shared Treg TCRbeta sequences, roughly 32% were healthy-donor-only and over 9% patient-only.

With regard to this clone: Its specificity is not known.

Sorting defined conventional CD4 T cells as CD4+CD127+. This CDR3 region has 14 residues. The germline V gene has CDR1 MNHNS and CDR2 SASEGT. V lost 5 bases and J lost 7; bases outside the gene matches: 5. The assay was immunoSEQ multiplex PCR, and TCRdb's table has in-frame clones only and misses some. The profile shows roughly 25,000 clones, roughly 96% of them singletons. The source material was conventional CD4+ T cells sorted from PBMCs. The sequence was collected from a human donor with AIRE deficiency. The gene calls are TRBV6-1 and TRBJ1-4; TRBD1 aligns across 9 bases. CDR3 bases: TGTGCCAGCAGTAAGGACAGGGGAGGTGAAAAACTGTTTTTT. Residues: CASSKDRGGEKLFF.